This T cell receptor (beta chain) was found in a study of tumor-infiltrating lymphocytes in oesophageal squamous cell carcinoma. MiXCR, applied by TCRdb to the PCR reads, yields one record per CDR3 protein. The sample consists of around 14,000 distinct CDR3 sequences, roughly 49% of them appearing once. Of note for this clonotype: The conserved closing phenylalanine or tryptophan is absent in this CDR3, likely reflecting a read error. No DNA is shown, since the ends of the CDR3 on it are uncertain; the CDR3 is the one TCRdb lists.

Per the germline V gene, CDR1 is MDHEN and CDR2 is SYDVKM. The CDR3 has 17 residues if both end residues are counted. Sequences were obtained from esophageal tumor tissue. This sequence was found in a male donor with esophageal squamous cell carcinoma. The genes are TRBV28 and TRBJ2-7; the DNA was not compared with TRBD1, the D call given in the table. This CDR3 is CASSFVTLQSGGYTFGS.